The 3 T cell receptor beta chains below come from one sample, sequenced in a study of blood T cell repertoires in COVID-19. Libraries were prepared by immunoSEQ multiplex PCR; TCRdb keeps only in-frame clonotypes and omits some of them. The top ten hold 6.5% to 8.5% of the sample, which has a few hundred thousand clones, about 88% seen once. What was sequenced was PBMCs or T cells enriched from blood (not recorded which). These TCRs come from a woman in her sixties or seventies who had recovered from COVID-19.

This rearrangement joins TRBV19 to TRBJ1-3; 8 bases agree with TRBD1. This CDR3 comprises 15 residues. Germline CDR1 is LNHDA and CDR2 is SQIVND (reference sequence). Germline trimming cut 9 bases from V and 2 bases from J; bases unmatched to any gene: 9. CDR3 amino acids: CASVNRGRPGNTIYF. The CDR3 bases are TGTGCCAGCGTTAACAGGGGGAGACCTGGAAACACCATATATTTT.

This clone was detected a few times. The rearrangement uses TRBV5-4 and TRBJ2-5; possible D gene TRBD2, 6 bases. Germline V gives CDR1 SGHNT, CDR2 YYREEE (reference sequence). Trimming stripped 4 bases from V and 5 bases from J, with 12 bases between. CDR3 length: 13 residues. The CDR3: CASSVRGGETQYF. The CDR3 DNA sequence: TGTGCCAGCAGCGTGCGGGGTGGGGAGACCCAGTACTTC.

This clone was seen only a few times. The rearrangement uses TRBV6-1 and TRBJ1-1, with D hard to call. CDR1 and CDR2 from the germline V gene are MNHNS and SASEGT. The CDR3 contains 16 residues. The ends were cut back, 2 bases at V and 0 bases at J, with 13 bases in the middle. In DNA, the CDR3 is TGTGCCAGCAGTGAATGGGCTCAGTCGGTGAACACTGAAGCTTTCTTT. Residues: CASSEWAQSVNTEAFF.